A selection of T cell receptor beta chains follows, all from one sample in a study of control samples from healthy donors and cancer patients. TCRdb's table, derived via immunoSEQ multiplex PCR, lists solely in-frame clones and lacks some. The sample has 150,000 to 200,000 clones; 90% to 95% are singletons. Sequencing was carried out using blood. These receptors originate from a woman aged 30 to 39 in good health. CDR3s include the opening cysteine and the closing phenylalanine or tryptophan. A D gene is named only where the DNA matches it firmly. Clone size is not always given. Where it is, it says once, few, many or a class for expanded clones.

clone_size j_call d_call v_call cdr3_aa cdr3_nt
. TRBJ1-2 . TRBV3-1/TRBV3-2 CASSQGANYGYTF TGTGCCAGCAGCCAGGGGGCTAACTATGGCTACACCTTC
. TRBJ1-1 . TRBV10-2 CASSESGNTEAFF TGCGCCAGCAGTGAGTCAGGGAACACTGAAGCTTTCTTT
. TRBJ2-7 TRBD2 TRBV11-2 CASSLGTSGVYEQYF TGTGCCAGCAGCTTAGGGACTAGCGGGGTATACGAGCAGTACTTC
. TRBJ1-1 . TRBV28 CASTTTTEAFF TGTGCCAGCACTACGACCACTGAAGCTTTCTTT
few TRBJ2-3 . TRBV10-1 CASSEISPQEDTQYF TGCGCCAGCAGTGAGATATCCCCACAGGAGGATACGCAGTATTTT
few TRBJ2-3 TRBD2 TRBV2 CASSETSGGLAGGPSTDTQYF TGTGCCAGCAGTGAAACGAGTGGGGGACTAGCGGGGGGCCCTAGCACAGATACGCAGTATTTT
once TRBJ2-1 . TRBV4-3 CASSQETYYNEQFF TGCGCCAGCAGCCAAGAAACATACTACAATGAGCAGTTCTTC
. TRBJ2-6 TRBD1 TRBV11-3 CASRKGTGSSGANVLTF TGTGCCAGCAGAAAGGGGACAGGGAGCTCTGGGGCCAACGTCCTGACTTTC
once TRBJ1-5 . TRBV5-6 CASSPGVGQPQHF TGTGCCAGCAGCCCAGGGGTGGGTCAGCCCCAGCATTTT
. TRBJ2-5 TRBD2 TRBV4-1 CASSQVGGGRETQYF TGCGCCAGCAGCCAAGTCGGCGGGGGGAGAGAGACCCAGTACTTC
. TRBJ1-2 TRBD1 TRBV18 CASSPDRGGRYGYTF TGTGCCAGCTCGCCCGACAGGGGGGGTCGGTATGGCTACACCTTC
. TRBJ1-1 TRBD1 TRBV6-5 CASLRDREMNTEAFF TGTGCCAGCCTCCGGGACAGGGAGATGAACACTGAAGCTTTCTTT
. TRBJ1-1 TRBD1 TRBV2 CASSYTRGLNTEAFF TGTGCCAGCAGTTACACTAGGGGGCTGAACACTGAAGCTTTCTTT
. TRBJ1-4 . TRBV11-2 CASSPRVSGEKLFF TGTGCCAGCAGCCCAAGGGTTAGTGGTGAAAAACTGTTTTTT
. TRBJ2-1 TRBD1 TRBV7-9 CASSSTGENEQFF TGTGCCAGCAGCTCGACAGGGGAAAATGAGCAGTTCTTC
. TRBJ2-7 TRBD2 TRBV28 CASGQGTSGTYEQYF TGTGCCAGCGGACAGGGGACTAGCGGGACCTACGAGCAGTACTTC
. TRBJ2-3 TRBD2 TRBV13 CASSSGLAGGPDTQYF TGTGCCAGCAGCTCCGGACTAGCGGGAGGCCCAGATACGCAGTATTTT
. TRBJ1-2 . TRBV21-1 CASSKVKGASYGYTF TGTGCCAGCAGCAAGGTGAAGGGGGCTAGTTATGGCTACACCTTC
. TRBJ2-3 TRBD2 TRBV28 CASSLTGGRGDTQYF TGTGCCAGCAGTTTAACGGGAGGGCGGGGAGATACGCAGTATTTT
. TRBJ1-2 . TRBV6-1 CASSERGGFVSYGYTF TGTGCCAGCAGTGAAAGAGGGGGTTTCGTCTCCTATGGCTACACCTTC
. TRBJ2-5 . TRBV30 CAWSGQEQYF TGTGCCTGGAGTGGACAGGAGCAGTACTTC
. TRBJ1-5 . TRBV18 CASTPGLDQPQHF TGTGCCAGCACCCCCGGGTTGGATCAGCCCCAGCATTTT
. TRBJ1-2 TRBD1 TRBV6-5 CASRTGLYGYTF TGTGCCAGCCGGACAGGGCTCTATGGCTACACCTTC
. TRBJ1-5 . TRBV6-1 CASSEQGNQPQHF TGTGCCAGCAGTGAACAGGGCAATCAGCCCCAGCATTTT
. TRBJ1-6 . TRBV7-3 CASSLGQHNSPLHF TGTGCCAGCAGCTTAGGGCAGCATAATTCACCCCTCCACTTT
. TRBJ2-1 TRBD2 TRBV5-5 CASSLESGEYNEQFF TGTGCCAGCAGCTTGGAAAGCGGGGAGTACAATGAGCAGTTCTTC
once TRBJ1-1 . TRBV7-3 CASSLGATNTEAFF TGTGCCAGCAGCCTGGGGGCGACGAACACTGAAGCTTTCTTT
. TRBJ1-3 . TRBV28 CASSGATRSSGNTIYF TGTGCCAGCAGCGGGGCCACACGGAGCTCTGGAAACACCATATATTTT
. TRBJ1-4 TRBD1 TRBV5-6 CASSLGQGNEKLFF TGTGCCAGCAGCTTGGGACAGGGGAATGAAAAACTGTTTTTT
. TRBJ1-5 . TRBV6-2/TRBV6-3 CASSYVGTSNQPQHF TGTGCCAGCAGTTACGTTGGGACGAGCAATCAGCCCCAGCATTTT
. TRBJ1-4 . TRBV9 CASSVGRGTNEKLFF TGTGCCAGCAGCGTAGGGAGGGGAACTAATGAAAAACTGTTTTTT
. TRBJ2-3 TRBD2 TRBV5-1 CASSLVGLAGAPTDTQYF TGCGCCAGCAGCTTGGTTGGACTAGCGGGGGCCCCCACAGATACGCAGTATTTT
once TRBJ1-2 . TRBV3-1/TRBV3-2 CASSQDWTAYGYTF TGTGCCAGCAGCCAAGATTGGACAGCCTATGGCTACACCTTC
. TRBJ1-2 TRBD1 TRBV11-2 CASSYRGGSYTF TGTGCCAGCAGTTACAGGGGTGGAAGCTACACCTTC
. TRBJ2-1 . TRBV11-3 CASSLGQGNYNEQFF TGTGCCAGCAGCTTAGGCCAGGGGAACTACAATGAGCAGTTCTTC
. TRBJ2-3 . TRBV6-5 CASRETTDTQYF TGTGCCAGCAGGGAGACCACAGATACGCAGTATTTT
. TRBJ2-2 TRBD2 TRBV4-2 CASSQDGAGDTGELFF TGTGCCAGCAGCCAAGATGGGGCGGGGGACACCGGGGAGCTGTTTTTT
. TRBJ2-7 . TRBV6-5 CASSYGGTLSYEQYF TGTGCCAGCAGTTACGGTGGGACTCTATCCTACGAGCAGTACTTC
. TRBJ2-7 TRBD1 TRBV20-1 CSAGTGYEQYF TGCAGTGCCGGGACAGGATACGAGCAGTACTTC
. TRBJ2-1 TRBD2 TRBV30 CAWSASGSNEQFF TGTGCCTGGAGCGCTAGCGGGAGTAATGAGCAGTTCTTC
. TRBJ1-5 . TRBV28 CASRTELNQPQHF TGTGCCAGCAGGACAGAGCTTAATCAGCCCCAGCATTTT
. TRBJ1-4 TRBD1 TRBV10-3 CATGDRGVTNEKLFF TGTGCCACCGGAGACAGGGGGGTAACTAATGAAAAACTGTTTTTT
. TRBJ1-6 . TRBV7-2 CASSLAQIDRFYNSPLHF TGTGCCAGCAGCTTAGCCCAGATCGACAGGTTCTATAATTCACCCCTCCACTTT
. TRBJ2-5 . TRBV9 CASSPPTGQETQYF TGTGCCAGCAGCCCCCCGACAGGTCAAGAGACCCAGTACTTC
. TRBJ2-3 TRBD2 TRBV6-5 CASSSRGRADTQYF TGTGCCAGCAGTTCCCGGGGGAGGGCAGATACGCAGTATTTT
. TRBJ2-7 . TRBV5-5 CASSSGRQVTYEQYF TGTGCCAGCAGCTCAGGTCGACAGGTTACCTACGAGCAGTACTTC
. TRBJ2-5 TRBD2 TRBV4-2 CASSQAGLAVGETQYF TGTGCCAGCAGCCAAGCGGGACTAGCGGTAGGAGAGACCCAGTACTTC
. TRBJ2-5 . TRBV7-9 CASSSVQETQYF TGTGCCAGCAGCTCAGTCCAAGAGACCCAGTACTTC
. TRBJ1-3 TRBD1 TRBV5-1 CASSLGDSGNTIYF TGCGCCAGCAGCTTGGGGGACAGTGGAAACACCATATATTTT
. TRBJ1-2 TRBD1 TRBV28 CASSFSQGARGYTF TGTGCCAGCAGTTTCTCACAGGGGGCGCGAGGCTACACCTTC
. TRBJ1-2 . TRBV20-1 CSARGLYGYTF TGCAGTGCTAGAGGACTCTATGGCTACACCTTC
few TRBJ1-6 . TRBV27 CASSSGWLSPLHF TGTGCCAGCAGTTCAGGGTGGCTCTCACCCCTCCACTTT
. TRBJ1-6 . TRBV27 CASSLSQRRSYNSPLHF TGTGCCAGCAGTTTATCCCAGCGACGCTCCTATAATTCACCCCTCCACTTT
. TRBJ1-3 . TRBV6-5 CASSYLGSGNTIYF TGTGCCAGCAGTTACCTGGGCTCTGGAAACACCATATATTTT
. TRBJ2-2 . TRBV2 CASSEGPPNTGELFF TGTGCCAGCAGTGAAGGACCCCCCAACACCGGGGAGCTGTTTTTT
. TRBJ1-1 . TRBV28 CASSFNSKLEAFF TGTGCCAGCAGTTTCAACAGTAAACTTGAAGCTTTCTTT
. TRBJ2-7 . TRBV7-2 CASSLGGGIYEQYF TGTGCCAGCAGCTTAGGCGGAGGGATCTACGAGCAGTACTTC
. TRBJ2-7 TRBD1 TRBV5-1 CASSRDRVGEQYF TGCGCCAGCAGCCGGGACAGGGTTGGAGAGCAGTACTTC
. TRBJ2-3 TRBD2 TRBV24-1 CATSDRTSGRVDTQYF TGTGCCACCAGTGATAGGACTAGCGGGAGGGTAGATACGCAGTATTTT
. TRBJ1-4 TRBD1 TRBV6-6 CASSRGPNEKLFF TGTGCCAGCAGCAGGGGGCCCAATGAAAAACTGTTTTTT